One sample yielded the 6 T cell receptor beta chains listed below, sequenced in a study of identical twins. TCRdb reprocessed the 5' RACE reads with MiXCR, giving one entry per CDR3 protein. The sample lists about 700,000 distinct CDR3 sequences; less than 10% were seen once. The data were also submitted as part of a second study, on yellow fever vaccine responses in identical twins.

Sequenced input: PBMCs. The origin of the receptors is a woman aged 18 to 35 in good health.

This clonotype turned up a few times. V is TRBV6-1 and J is TRBJ2-1; 7 positions agree with TRBD2. Trimming removed 6 bases from V and 2 bases from J; junction bases left unmatched: 10. Germline V CDR1 and CDR2: MNHNS, SASEGT. The length of the CDR3 is 16 residues. This chain's CDR3 is CASRSGGGDPYNEQFF. In nucleotides, the CDR3 is TGTGCCAGCAGGTCTGGTGGGGGGGACCCCTACAATGAGCAGTTCTTC.

This clonotype has a handful of counts. The V and J genes are TRBV7-9 and TRBJ1-2; D gene unclear. Germline CDR1 and CDR2: SEHNR and FQNEAQ (reference sequence). V was cut by 1 base and J by 6 bases, with 9 bases left in between. The CDR3 runs to 13 residues. CDR3 amino acids: CASSLDLGNGYTF. CDR3 bases: TGTGCCAGCAGCTTAGATCTTGGGAATGGCTACACCTTC.

This clonotype was counted at least ten times. The chain joins TRBV12-3 or TRBV12-4 to TRBJ1-5, with D perhaps matching TRBD1 (5 bases). There are 13 residues in the CDR3. V was pared by 2 bases and J by 5 bases, with 7 bases between. The CDR3 DNA reads TGTGCCAGCAGTTTACAGGGAGATCAGCCCCAGCATTTT. It yields the protein CASSLQGDQPQHF.

CDR3 coding DNA: TGCAGCGCCGGGGGGGGAACGACAGGGGATACCTACGAGCAGTACTTC. Encoded protein: CSAGGGTTGDTYEQYF. The chain recombines TRBV29-1 with TRBJ2-7; D is perhaps TRBD1 or TRBD2 (8 bases each). Per the germline V gene, CDR1 is SQVTM and CDR2 is ANQGSEA. V lost 7 bases to trimming and J lost 2 bases, with 24 bases between them. This CDR3 spans 16 amino acids.

This clonotype turned up a few times. The chain carries TRBV5-1 and TRBJ2-7, with D possibly TRBD1 on 5 matching bases. This CDR3 has 16 residues. The germline V gene encodes CDR1 SGHRS and CDR2 YFSETQ. V was shortened by 0 bases and J by 5 bases, with 18 bases between the two germline ends. CDR3 sequence: CASSLGVRAGLDEQYF. CDR3 DNA: TGCGCCAGCAGCTTGGGGGTGAGAGCAGGGTTGGACGAGCAGTACTTC.

A few counts support this clonotype. This chain connects TRBV15 to TRBJ1-4; the D gene is possibly TRBD1 (5 bases). The CDR3 runs to 15 residues. Germline V lookup: CDR1 LNHNV, CDR2 YYDKDF (reference sequence). Trimming stripped 3 bases from V and 10 bases from J, with 18 bases between. This chain's CDR3 is CATSRPAVGGGKLFF. The CDR3 nucleotides read TGTGCCACCAGCAGGCCGGCCGTCGGCGGGGGAAAACTGTTTTTT.